The next 31 T cell receptor beta chains were all read from a single sample in a study of cytomegalovirus exposure and HLA in healthy donors. Using immunoSEQ multiplex PCR, the repertoire was profiled, and TCRdb retains in-frame clones only, with some absent. The profile covers 200,000 to 250,000 clones, with approximately 80% appearing a single time and roughly an eighth taken by the ten largest. The sample comprised PBMCs. These receptors all come from a woman in her 30s in good health and CMV-seropositive.

This chain uses TRBV27 with TRBJ2-7; weak D call: TRBD2 (7 bases). V lost 0 bases to trimming and J lost 2 bases, with 11 bases between them. CDR3 length: 15 residues. Germline lookup yields CDR1 MNHEY and CDR2 SMNVEV (reference sequence). DNA for the CDR3: TGTGCCAGCAGTTTATCGAGGGGGGGCCCCTACGAGCAGTACTTC. Protein sequence: CASSLSRGGPYEQYF.

The V and J genes are TRBV27 and TRBJ1-3; possible D gene TRBD1, 5 bases. The CDR3 length is 19 residues. Germline loops: CDR1 MNHEY, CDR2 SMNVEV (reference sequence). Trimming took off 6 bases at V and 0 bases at J, with 24 bases between the two ends. The CDR3 reads CASSLRPNQGFLSGNTIYF. The CDR3 DNA reads as TGTGCCAGCAGCTTAAGACCTAATCAGGGATTTCTCTCTGGAAACACCATATATTTT.

The V and J genes are TRBV12-5 and TRBJ2-2; 10 bases line up with TRBD2. The length of the CDR3 is 14 residues. The germline gives CDR1 LGHNT, CDR2 FRNRAP. Trimming took 10 bases from V and 2 from J; bases not matched to a gene: 4. The CDR3 sequence: CATLAGVNTGELFF. CDR3 nucleotides: TGTGCTACTCTAGCGGGAGTAAACACCGGGGAGCTGTTTTTT.

V gene TRBV18 combines with J gene TRBJ1-2; D possibly corresponds to TRBD1 (5 bases). The V end lost 2 bases, the J end lost 4 bases, and 11 bases lay between the germline ends. This CDR3 region has 14 residues. Germline loops: CDR1 KGHSH, CDR2 LQKENI. CDR3 amino acids: CASSPARDAYGYTF. CDR3 nucleotide sequence: TGTGCCAGCTCACCAGCCAGGGACGCCTATGGCTACACCTTC.

Here the CDR3 reads CASSLTTGSNQPQHF. CDR3 DNA: TGCGCCAGCAGCTTAACTACAGGTAGCAATCAGCCCCAGCATTTT. The V gene is TRBV5-1, the J gene TRBJ1-5; the D gene is possibly TRBD1 (5 bases). Deletions cut 2 bases from V and 0 bases from J, with 9 bases between. The germline V gene encodes CDR1 SGHRS and CDR2 YFSETQ. The length of the CDR3 is 15 residues.

J is TRBJ2-7 and V is TRBV10-3, with D possibly being TRBD1 or TRBD2 (5 bases each). V was clipped by 6 bases and J by 2 bases, with 14 bases between them. The CDR3 consists of 14 residues. In germline, CDR1 is ENHRY, CDR2 SYGVKD. The CDR3 DNA sequence: TGTGCCATCAGGGGGGACCCGCGCCCCTACGAGCAGTACTTC. It translates to CAIRGDPRPYEQYF.

The gene calls are TRBV6-5 and TRBJ2-7; 7 nucleotides agree with TRBD1. The trim removed 3 bases at V and 3 bases at J, leaving 8 bases unmatched. The CDR3 sequence is 15 residues long. Germline loops: CDR1 MNHEY, CDR2 SVGAGI. The chain's CDR3 is CASSYNRDSVYEQYF. CDR3 nucleotide sequence: TGTGCCAGCAGTTATAACCGGGACAGTGTCTACGAGCAGTACTTC.

This clone was detected only once. J is TRBJ1-5 and V is TRBV15, with 8 bases aligning to TRBD1. The V and J ends lost 6 bases and 5 bases, in that order; junction bases with no gene match: 6. This CDR3 contains 14 residues. In germline, CDR1 is LNHNV, CDR2 YYDKDF (reference sequence). The CDR3 protein is CATSLGQGDQPQHF. DNA of the CDR3: TGTGCCACCAGTCTTGGACAGGGTGATCAGCCCCAGCATTTT. Full variable domain (remainder filled in from reference TRBV15 and TRBJ1-5): DAMVIQNPRYQVTQFGKPVTLSCSQTLNHNVMYWYQQKSSQAPKLLFHYYDKDFNNEADTPDNFQSRRPNTSFCFLDIRSPGLGDTAMYLCATSLGQGDQPQHFGDGTRLSIL.

The chain joins TRBV6-5 to TRBJ2-7, with 8 bases that match TRBD1. The CDR3 loop spans 15 amino acids. CDR1 and CDR2 from the germline V gene are MNHEY and SVGAGI. V lost 0 bases to trimming and J lost 1 base; unmatched junction nucleotides: 2. CDR3 DNA: TGTGCCAGCAGTTACTCCCGGGACAGGTCCTACGAGCAGTACTTC. Residues: CASSYSRDRSYEQYF.

The chain recombines TRBV13 with TRBJ2-5; a weak D match, TRBD1 (5 bases). V shed 5 bases and J shed 2 bases, with 12 bases lying between them. The CDR3 is 14 amino acids. Germline V CDR1 and CDR2: PRHDT, FYEKMQ (reference sequence). In nucleotides, the CDR3 is TGTGCCAGCAGCCCGCGACAGCTTCAAGAGACCCAGTACTTC. Its protein product is CASSPRQLQETQYF.

This chain joins TRBV28 and TRBJ2-1; possibly TRBD2 for D (6 bases). The CDR3 consists of 14 residues. With 6 bases removed from V and 8 bases from J, the gap between germline ends came to 17 bases. In germline, CDR1 is MDHEN, CDR2 SYDVKM. CDR3 residues: CASRPPLATYEQFF. DNA of the CDR3: TGTGCCAGCAGACCCCCCCTAGCGACCTATGAGCAGTTCTTC. Supplemented by reference TRBV28 and TRBJ2-1, the full variable domain reads DVKVTQSSRYLVKRTGEKVFLECVQDMDHENMFWYRQDPGLGLRLIYFSYDVKMKEKGDIPEGYSVSREKKERFSLILESASTNQTSMYLCASRPPLATYEQFFGPGTRLTVL.

The chain combines TRBV5-1 with TRBJ2-1; 9 nucleotides line up with TRBD2. CDR3 size: 16 residues. With 4 bases clipped from V and 8 bases from J, the junction kept 13 bases outside the gene matches. The V gene's germline CDR1 is SGHRS and CDR2 YFSETQ. CDR3 protein: CASSNPGSGRTDEQFF. CDR3 sequence (DNA): TGCGCCAGCAGCAACCCCGGGAGCGGGAGGACTGATGAGCAGTTCTTC.

This chain connects TRBV28 to TRBJ1-5, with D maybe TRBD1 (6 bases). There are 13 residues in the CDR3. Trimming removed 6 bases at V and 4 bases at J, with 10 bases between. CDR1 and CDR2 from the germline V gene are MDHEN and SYDVKM. This CDR3 reads CASSRGGNQPQHF. DNA of the CDR3: TGTGCCAGCAGCAGGGGAGGGAATCAGCCCCAGCATTTT.

Of note for this clone: Additional DNA sequences in this sample encode the identical CDR3. The chain recombines TRBV27 with TRBJ2-7; D is perhaps TRBD1 (5 bases). Germline CDR1 MNHEY, CDR2 SMNVEV (reference sequence). V was clipped by 2 bases and J by 2 bases, with 7 bases between them. The CDR3 covers 13 residues. The CDR3 coding sequence is TGTGCCAGCAGTTTAGGCAGGGCCTACGAGCAGTACTTC. Encoded protein: CASSLGRAYEQYF.

As DNA, the CDR3 is TGTGCCAGCAGTTTGGCACAGGGAGGATACGAGCAGTACTTC. As protein: CASSLAQGGYEQYF. This chain connects TRBV28 to TRBJ2-7; tentatively, D is TRBD1 or TRBD2 (6 bases each). This CDR3 comprises 14 residues. V was trimmed by 3 bases and J by 4 bases, leaving 13 bases between them. Germline CDR1 reads MDHEN; CDR2 reads SYDVKM.

The chain carries TRBV6-4 and TRBJ2-5; 9 bases agree with TRBD2. V shed 4 bases and J 4 bases; nucleotides not matched to a gene: 1. Germline CDR1 MRHNA, CDR2 SNTAGT. The CDR3 extends over 13 amino acids. CDR3 residues: CASSALAGETQYF. In DNA form, the CDR3 reads TGTGCCAGCAGTGCACTAGCGGGAGAGACCCAGTACTTC.

This sequence joins TRBV29-1 and TRBJ2-3; 11 nucleotides line up with TRBD2. Per germline, CDR1 SQVTM and CDR2 ANQGSEA. V lost 6 bases and J lost 1; bases outside the gene matches: 6. This CDR3 is 15 amino acids long. The CDR3 is CSVAGTSGRTDTQYF. In DNA, the CDR3 is TGCAGCGTCGCCGGGACTAGCGGCCGCACAGATACGCAGTATTTT.

This chain joins TRBV2 and TRBJ1-5, with D hard to call. This CDR3 has 15 amino acids. V shed 3 bases and J shed 3 bases, with 12 bases lying between them. Germline V lookup: CDR1 SNHLY, CDR2 FYNNEI. The CDR3 protein is CASSDLGGDNQPQHF. The DNA for the CDR3 is TGTGCCAGCAGTGATCTAGGCGGTGACAATCAGCCCCAGCATTTT.

J is TRBJ2-3 and V is TRBV6-5; maybe TRBD2 (6 bases). Trimming cost V 6 bases and J 6 bases, with 19 bases left between them. Germline assignment: CDR1 MNHEY and CDR2 SVGAGI. This CDR3 has 15 amino acids. CDR3 bases: TGTGCCAGCAGCCGCAGTTCCGGGAGAGAGGATACGCAGTATTTT. Translating it yields CASSRSSGREDTQYF.

The V call is TRBV5-1, the J call TRBJ2-3, with D maybe TRBD2 (7 bases). CDR3 size: 16 residues. Trimming took off 9 bases at V and 1 base at J, with 21 bases between the two ends. Germline CDR1 is SGHRS and CDR2 is YFSETQ. CDR3 nucleotide sequence: TGCGCCACCTCGGAGGGGGGGACCTCAGGCACAGATACGCAGTATTTT. This translates into CATSEGGTSGTDTQYF.

V is TRBV9 and J is TRBJ2-1; 10 positions agree with TRBD2. The germline V gene encodes CDR1 SGDLS and CDR2 YYNGEE. This CDR3 has 15 residues. Germline trimming cut 0 bases from V and 10 bases from J; bases unmatched to any gene: 7. The CDR3 DNA reads as TGTGCCAGCAGCGTAGAGGTAGCGGGAGGAGGGGAGCAGTTCTTC. Translating it yields CASSVEVAGGGEQFF.

The rearrangement joins TRBV25-1 to TRBJ1-5; D not resolved. V was shortened by 8 bases and J by 6 bases, with 8 bases between the two germline ends. Germline assignment: CDR1 MGHDK and CDR2 SYGVNS. This CDR3 comprises 11 residues. The CDR3 coding sequence is TGTGCCAGCGGCGATAGTCAGCCCCAGCATTTT. This gives the protein CASGDSQPQHF.

This chain connects TRBV7-8 to TRBJ1-5, with TRBD1 matching over 9 bases. Germline V gene data show CDR1 as SGHVS and CDR2 as FQNEAQ. Trimming removed 1 base from V and 11 bases from J; junction bases left unmatched: 6. This CDR3 region has 14 residues. DNA of the CDR3: TGTGCCAGCAGCTTAGGGGGACAGGGCGGGTCCCAGCATTTT. Translation: CASSLGGQGGSQHF. Combining the CDR3 with reference TRBV7-8 and TRBJ1-5 gives the whole variable domain GAGVSQSPRYKVAKRGQDVALRCDPISGHVSLFWYQQALGQGPEFLTYFQNEAQLDKSGLPSDRFFAERPEGSVSTLKIQRTQQEDSAVYLCASSLGGQGGSQHFGDGTRLSIL.

The chain carries TRBV18 and TRBJ1-2, with D possibly matching TRBD1 (6 bases). The germline V and J ends were trimmed by 4 bases and 2 bases, with 17 bases remaining between them. The CDR3 is 16 amino acids. CDR1 is KGHSH and CDR2 is LQKENI in the germline V gene. Here the CDR3 DNA reads TGTGCCAGCTCACGGGAAAGGGGGGAGAAAAACTATGGCTACACCTTC. Translation gives CASSRERGEKNYGYTF.

J is TRBJ1-4 and V is TRBV7-9, with D unresolved. Trimming pared 3 bases from V and 4 bases from J, leaving 6 bases between. The CDR3 has 13 amino acids. Germline V lookup: CDR1 SEHNR, CDR2 FQNEAQ (reference sequence). The CDR3 DNA reads as TGTGCCAGCAGCTTGACCCTTAATGAAAAACTGTTTTTT. It specifies CASSLTLNEKLFF.

The genes are TRBV11-2 and TRBJ2-1, with 7 bases matching TRBD2. The CDR3 extends over 15 amino acids. J lost 6 bases, V lost 5 bases, and 10 bases had no gene match. Germline V lookup: CDR1 SGHAT, CDR2 FQNNGV. DNA for the CDR3: TGTGCCAGCAGCCCCTCGAGGGTAGCGGGCAATGAGCAGTTCTTC. Encoded protein: CASSPSRVAGNEQFF.

The chain employs TRBV9 and TRBJ1-2; 7 bases match TRBD1. CDR3 length: 16 residues. Germline loops: CDR1 SGDLS, CDR2 YYNGEE. V lost 1 base to trimming and J lost 2 bases; unmatched junction nucleotides: 8. CDR3 loop: CASSVRTGRGNYGYTF. The CDR3, as DNA: TGTGCCAGCAGCGTACGGACAGGAAGGGGCAACTATGGCTACACCTTC.

This clone was recorded a few times. The gene calls are TRBV19 and TRBJ2-7, with 9 bases fitting TRBD1. The CDR3 loop spans 13 amino acids. The V gene end was trimmed by 10 bases and the J gene end by 3 bases; junction bases not matched to a gene: 7. Germline values: CDR1 LNHDA, CDR2 SQIVND (reference sequence). The CDR3, as DNA: TGTGCCACCGCCCCGGGACAGGGCTACGAGCAGTACTTC. Translating it yields CATAPGQGYEQYF.

The chain uses TRBV27 and TRBJ2-7; 9 bases map to TRBD1. Losses at the gene ends were 4 bases for V and 3 bases for J; bases not matched to a gene: 4. This CDR3 has 14 residues. Germline loops: CDR1 MNHEY, CDR2 SMNVEV (reference sequence). Here the CDR3 reads CASSCRDRVYEQYF. CDR3 sequence (DNA): TGTGCCAGCAGTTGTCGGGACAGGGTCTACGAGCAGTACTTC.

In regard to this clone: Within the sample, other DNA sequences also encode this same CDR3. The chain uses TRBV29-1 and TRBJ1-2; D remains ambiguous. Trimming took off 1 base at V and 4 bases at J, with 4 bases between the two ends. The germline gives CDR1 SQVTM, CDR2 ANQGSEA. The length of the CDR3 is 11 residues. Here the CDR3 DNA reads TGCAGCGTTGAAGGCCGCTATGGCTACACCTTC. This translates into CSVEGRYGYTF.

V and J are TRBV4-1 and TRBJ2-7; the D gene is possibly TRBD2 (6 bases). Deletions cut 1 base from V and 4 bases from J, with 20 bases between. In germline, CDR1 is MGHRA, CDR2 YSYEKL. The CDR3 runs 17 residues. The CDR3 DNA is TGCGCCAGCAGCCAAGCCGGGGGTGGCCGGGAGACGTACGAGCAGTACTTC. Translating it yields CASSQAGGGRETYEQYF.